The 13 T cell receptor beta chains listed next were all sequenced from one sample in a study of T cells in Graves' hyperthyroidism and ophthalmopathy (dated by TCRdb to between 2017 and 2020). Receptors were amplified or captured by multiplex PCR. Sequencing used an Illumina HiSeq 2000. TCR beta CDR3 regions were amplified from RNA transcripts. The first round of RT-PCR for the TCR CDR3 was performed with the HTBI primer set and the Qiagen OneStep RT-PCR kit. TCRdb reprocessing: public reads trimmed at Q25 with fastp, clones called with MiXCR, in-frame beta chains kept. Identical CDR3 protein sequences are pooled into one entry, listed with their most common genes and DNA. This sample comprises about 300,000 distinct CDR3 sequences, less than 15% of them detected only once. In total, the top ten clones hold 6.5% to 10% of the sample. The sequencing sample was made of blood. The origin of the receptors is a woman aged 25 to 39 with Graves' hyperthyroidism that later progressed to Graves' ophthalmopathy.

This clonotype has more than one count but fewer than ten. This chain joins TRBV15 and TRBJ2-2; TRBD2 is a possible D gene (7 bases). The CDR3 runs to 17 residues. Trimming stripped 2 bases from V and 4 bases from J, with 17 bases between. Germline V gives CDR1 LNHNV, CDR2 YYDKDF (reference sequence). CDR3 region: CATSRSDGGGGTGELFF. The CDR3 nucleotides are TGTGCCACCAGCAGATCGGACGGGGGAGGGGGCACCGGGGAGCTGTTTTTT.

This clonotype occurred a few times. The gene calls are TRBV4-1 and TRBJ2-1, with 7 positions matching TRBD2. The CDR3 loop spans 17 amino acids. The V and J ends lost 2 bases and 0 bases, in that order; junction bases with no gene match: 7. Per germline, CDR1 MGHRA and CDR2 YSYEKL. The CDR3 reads CASSQKASGSSYNEQFF. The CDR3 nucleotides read TGCGCCAGCAGCCAAAAGGCTAGCGGAAGCTCCTACAATGAGCAGTTCTTC.

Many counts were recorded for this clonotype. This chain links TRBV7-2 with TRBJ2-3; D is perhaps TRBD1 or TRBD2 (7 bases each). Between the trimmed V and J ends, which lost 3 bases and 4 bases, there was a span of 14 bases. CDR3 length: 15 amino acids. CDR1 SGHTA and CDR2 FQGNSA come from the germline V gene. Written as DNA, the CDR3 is TGTGCCAGCAGCTTTAAATCAGGGGGGGCAGATACGCAGTATTTT. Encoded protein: CASSFKSGGADTQYF.

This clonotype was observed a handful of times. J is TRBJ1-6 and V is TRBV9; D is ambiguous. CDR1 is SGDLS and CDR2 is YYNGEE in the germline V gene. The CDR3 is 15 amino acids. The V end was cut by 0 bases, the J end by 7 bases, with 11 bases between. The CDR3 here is CASSVAGSGNSPLHF. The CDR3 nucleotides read TGTGCCAGCAGCGTAGCGGGCAGTGGGAATTCACCCCTCCACTTT.

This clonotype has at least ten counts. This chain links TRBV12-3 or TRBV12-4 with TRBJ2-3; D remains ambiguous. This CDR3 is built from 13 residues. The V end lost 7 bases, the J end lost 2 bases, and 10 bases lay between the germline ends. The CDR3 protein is CASILRFTDTQYF. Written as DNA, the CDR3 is TGTGCCAGCATCCTGCGCTTCACAGATACGCAGTATTTT.

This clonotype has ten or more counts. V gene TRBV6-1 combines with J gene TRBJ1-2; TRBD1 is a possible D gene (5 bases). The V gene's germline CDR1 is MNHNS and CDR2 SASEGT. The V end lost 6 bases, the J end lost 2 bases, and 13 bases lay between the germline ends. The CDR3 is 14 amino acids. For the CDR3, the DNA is TGTGCCAGCAGCCGGGACCGAAAAAACTATGGCTACACCTTC. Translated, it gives CASSRDRKNYGYTF.

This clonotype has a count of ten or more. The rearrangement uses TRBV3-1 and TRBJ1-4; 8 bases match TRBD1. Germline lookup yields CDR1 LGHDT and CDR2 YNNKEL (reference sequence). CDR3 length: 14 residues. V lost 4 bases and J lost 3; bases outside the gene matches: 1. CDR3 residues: CASSPGGSNEKLFF. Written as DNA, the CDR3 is TGTGCCAGCAGCCCAGGGGGCTCTAATGAAAAACTGTTTTTT.

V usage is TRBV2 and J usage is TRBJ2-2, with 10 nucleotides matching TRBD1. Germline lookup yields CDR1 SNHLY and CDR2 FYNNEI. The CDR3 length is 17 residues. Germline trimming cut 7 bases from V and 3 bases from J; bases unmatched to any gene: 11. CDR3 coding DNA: TGTGCCAGCACCGGTGGGGGACAGGGGTTATACACCGGGGAGCTGTTTTTT. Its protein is CASTGGGQGLYTGELFF.

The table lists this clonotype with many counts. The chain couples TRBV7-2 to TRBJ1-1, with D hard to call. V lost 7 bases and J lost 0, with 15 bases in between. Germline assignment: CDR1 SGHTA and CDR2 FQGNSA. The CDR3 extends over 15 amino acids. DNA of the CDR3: TGTGCCAGCACTCCCCAGGCCGGGGTGAACACTGAAGCTTTCTTT. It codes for CASTPQAGVNTEAFF.

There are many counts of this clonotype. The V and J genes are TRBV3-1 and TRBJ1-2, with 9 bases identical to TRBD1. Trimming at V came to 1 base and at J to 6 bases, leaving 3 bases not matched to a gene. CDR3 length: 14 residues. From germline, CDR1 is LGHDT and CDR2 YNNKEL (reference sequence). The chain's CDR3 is CASSQGDRADGYTF. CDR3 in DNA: TGTGCCAGCAGCCAAGGGGACAGGGCCGATGGCTACACCTTC.

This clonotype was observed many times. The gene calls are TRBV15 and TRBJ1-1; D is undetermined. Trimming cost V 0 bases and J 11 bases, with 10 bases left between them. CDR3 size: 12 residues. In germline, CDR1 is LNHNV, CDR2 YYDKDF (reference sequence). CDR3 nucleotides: TGTGCCACCAGCAGAGATGAGGGTTCGGCTTTCTTT. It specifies CATSRDEGSAFF.

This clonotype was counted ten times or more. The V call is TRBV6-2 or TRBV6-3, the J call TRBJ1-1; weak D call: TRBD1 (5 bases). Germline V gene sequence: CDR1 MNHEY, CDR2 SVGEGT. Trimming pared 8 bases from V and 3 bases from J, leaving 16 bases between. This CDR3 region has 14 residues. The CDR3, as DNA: TGTGCCAGCCGACGGGCAGGGCTGGACACTGAAGCTTTCTTT. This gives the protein CASRRAGLDTEAFF.

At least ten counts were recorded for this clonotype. The CDR3 sequence is CATNTVQGINQPQHF. In nucleotides, the CDR3 is TGTGCCACCAATACCGTACAGGGGATCAATCAGCCCCAGCATTTT. The J gene is TRBJ1-5, the V gene TRBV28, with 7 bases lining up with TRBD1. V lost 10 bases to trimming and J lost 3 bases; unmatched junction nucleotides: 12. CDR1 is MDHEN, CDR2 SYDVKM, per germline. This CDR3 has 15 residues.